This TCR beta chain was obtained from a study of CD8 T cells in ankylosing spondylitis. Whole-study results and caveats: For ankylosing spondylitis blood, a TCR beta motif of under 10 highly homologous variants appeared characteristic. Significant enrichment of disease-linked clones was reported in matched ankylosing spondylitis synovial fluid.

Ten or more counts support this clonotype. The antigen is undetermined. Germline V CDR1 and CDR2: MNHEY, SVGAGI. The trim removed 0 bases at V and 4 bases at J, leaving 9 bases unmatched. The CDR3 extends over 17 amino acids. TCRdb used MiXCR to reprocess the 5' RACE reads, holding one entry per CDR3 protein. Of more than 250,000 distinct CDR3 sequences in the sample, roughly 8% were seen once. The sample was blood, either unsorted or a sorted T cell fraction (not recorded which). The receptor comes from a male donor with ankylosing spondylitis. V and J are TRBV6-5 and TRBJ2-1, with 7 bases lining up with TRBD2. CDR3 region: CASSYSTAGVSYNEQFF. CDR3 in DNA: TGTGCCAGCAGTTACTCGACGGCGGGAGTTAGTTACAATGAGCAGTTCTTC.